The clone carrying this T cell receptor beta chain is a singleton in its sample. The assay was immunoSEQ multiplex PCR, and TCRdb's table has in-frame clones only and misses some. The sample includes 280,000 or so clones, approximately 83% seen only once; the top ten take 2.2%. The data belong to a study of blood T cell repertoires in COVID-19. Germline V lookup: CDR1 KGHDR, CDR2 SFDVKD. Trimming cost V 3 bases and J 6 bases; bases outside gene matches: 10. The length of the CDR3 is 16 residues. Sequencing input: PBMCs or T cells enriched from blood (not recorded which). The receptor was isolated from a man aged 30 to 45 who had recovered from COVID-19. V and J are TRBV24-1 and TRBJ1-2; 9 positions match TRBD1. Written as DNA, the CDR3 is TGTGCCACCAGTGATCCCGGGAAGGGACAGGGAGATGGCTACACCTTC. Translating it yields CATSDPGKGQGDGYTF.